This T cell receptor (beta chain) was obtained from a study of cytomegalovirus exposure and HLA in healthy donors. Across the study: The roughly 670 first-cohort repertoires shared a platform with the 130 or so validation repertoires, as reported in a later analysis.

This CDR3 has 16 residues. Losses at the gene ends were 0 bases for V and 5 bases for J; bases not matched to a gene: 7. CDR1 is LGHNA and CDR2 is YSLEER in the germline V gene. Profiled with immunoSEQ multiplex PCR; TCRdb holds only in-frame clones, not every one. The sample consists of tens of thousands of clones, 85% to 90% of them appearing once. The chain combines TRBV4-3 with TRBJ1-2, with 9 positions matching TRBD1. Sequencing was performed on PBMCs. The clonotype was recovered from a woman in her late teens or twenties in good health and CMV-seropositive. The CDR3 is CASSQDPGTGRYGYTF. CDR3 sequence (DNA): TGCGCCAGCAGCCAAGATCCTGGGACAGGGAGGTATGGCTACACCTTC.